Listed below are T cell receptor beta chains from one sample, sequenced in a study of T cells in Graves' hyperthyroidism and ophthalmopathy. TCRdb independently ran MiXCR on the multiplex PCR reads; one entry per CDR3 protein. Among about 580,000 distinct CDR3 sequences listed, more than 45% were seen once. The sample consisted of peripheral blood or thyroid tissue (not recorded which). The source is a woman aged 18-35 years with Graves' hyperthyroidism. Both conserved end residues are part of each CDR3. The D gene is left open where the match is weak. Clone size is not always given. Where it is, it says once, few, many or a class for expanded clones.

TRBV27	many	TRBJ2-7	-	CASSHRHGYEQYF	TGTGCCAGCAGTCACCGACACGGCTACGAGCAGTACTTC
TRBV25-1	many	TRBJ2-2	-	CASSEYRDTGELFF	TGTGCCAGCAGTGAATATCGAGACACCGGGGAGCTGTTTTTT
TRBV4-2	-	TRBJ1-3	-	CASSPTLRASGNTIYF	TGTGCCAGCAGCCCGACCCTCAGGGCCTCTGGAAACACCATATATTTT
TRBV7-9	once	TRBJ1-6	-	CASSLGDTSPLHF	TGTGCCAGCAGCTTAGGGGACACTTCACCCCTCCACTTT
TRBV14	many	TRBJ2-2	-	CASSPWARPSTGELFF	TGTGCCAGCAGTCCGTGGGCCAGACCCTCCACCGGGGAGCTGTTTTTT
TRBV27	-	TRBJ2-3	TRBD1	CASSLSGTGRFAQDTQYF	TGTGCCAGCAGTTTATCCGGGACAGGGAGGTTTGCACAAGATACGCAGTATTTT
TRBV29-1	-	TRBJ2-1	-	CSVEGFRDGSFF	TGCAGCGTTGAAGGATTCAGGGACGGGTCGTTCTTC
TRBV6-1	-	TRBJ2-6	-	CASREDGSGANVLTF	TGTGCCAGCAGAGAGGATGGCTCTGGGGCCAACGTCCTGACTTTC
TRBV13	once	TRBJ2-7	-	CASSRGGSPYEQYF	TGTGCCAGCAGCCGAGGTGGGAGCCCCTACGAGCAGTACTTC
TRBV9	many	TRBJ2-2	TRBD2	CASSVTARTSGRRPGELFF	TGTGCCAGCAGCGTAACAGCGCGAACTAGCGGGAGGCGCCCCGGGGAGCTGTTTTTT